A single sample is the source of the 24 T cell receptor beta chains below, sequenced in a study of cytomegalovirus exposure and HLA in healthy donors. The PCR contained 60 Vbeta and 13 Jbeta primers. Produced via immunoSEQ multiplex PCR; TCRdb's table is partial and in-frame only. The sample shows 99,000 or so clones, around 81% of them seen only once. Sample: PBMCs. These receptors were taken from a female donor in good health and CMV-seropositive.

The chain employs TRBV7-2 and TRBJ2-5, with a tentative D call TRBD2 (7 bases). Germline V gene data show CDR1 as SGHTA and CDR2 as FQGNSA. The CDR3 sequence is 14 residues long. CDR3 protein: CASSGGDFQETQYF. The CDR3 region has the DNA TGTGCAAGCTCGGGGGGCGATTTCCAAGAGACCCAGTACTTC.

V gene TRBV6-1 combines with J gene TRBJ2-7; the D gene is possibly TRBD2 (6 bases). V dropped 7 bases and J dropped 6 bases, with 19 bases sitting between them. From germline, CDR1 is MNHNS and CDR2 SASEGT. The CDR3 totals 14 residues. Written as DNA, the CDR3 is TGTGCCAGCACCACGACTCGGGAGTGGGGCGAGCAGTACTTC. This codes for CASTTTREWGEQYF.

The gene calls are TRBV11-1 and TRBJ2-2; weak D call: TRBD2 (5 bases). The V gene lost 3 bases and the J gene lost 3 bases, with 20 bases spanning the gap. This CDR3 has 18 amino acids. Germline V lookup: CDR1 SGHAT, CDR2 FQDESV (reference sequence). The CDR3 nucleotides read TGTGCCAGCAGCTTCTCTAGCTTTAGGATACCCGACACCGGGGAGCTGTTTTTT. This encodes CASSFSSFRIPDTGELFF.

This rearrangement joins TRBV7-2 to TRBJ2-1; possible D gene TRBD2, 5 bases. Germline V gives CDR1 SGHTA, CDR2 FQGNSA. V dropped 3 bases and J dropped 10 bases, with 13 bases sitting between them. This CDR3 is built from 13 residues. CDR3 amino acids: CASSFGGGMEQFF. The CDR3 nucleotides read TGTGCCAGCAGCTTTGGAGGCGGTATGGAGCAGTTCTTC.

Here the CDR3 DNA reads TGTGCCAGCAGTTACAACAGCGGGGGTAGGGATGAGCAGTTCTTC. This codes for CASSYNSGGRDEQFF. This sequence joins TRBV6-5 and TRBJ2-1; 8 positions agree with TRBD2. V lost 2 bases to trimming and J lost 8 bases; unmatched junction nucleotides: 8. The CDR3 is made up of 15 amino acids. Germline lookup yields CDR1 MNHEY and CDR2 SVGAGI.

This clone was seen more than once but under ten times. The chain joins TRBV6-1 to TRBJ2-1, with 10 bases identical to TRBD2. This CDR3 region has 15 residues. In germline, CDR1 is MNHNS, CDR2 SASEGT. The V gene end was trimmed by 3 bases and the J gene end by 8 bases; junction bases not matched to a gene: 7. Here the CDR3 DNA reads TGTGCCAGCAGTGAGGTAGCGGGAGGAATAGATGAGCAGTTCTTC. Amino acid sequence: CASSEVAGGIDEQFF.

The chain combines TRBV10-1 with TRBJ2-1, with TRBD2 matching 9 bases. The germline CDR1 and CDR2 sequences are WNHNN and SYGVQD (reference sequence). This CDR3 has 15 residues. Trimming removed 3 bases from V and 6 bases from J; junction bases left unmatched: 6. CDR3 amino acids: CASSEYSGSINEQFF. The CDR3 nucleotides are TGCGCCAGCAGTGAATATAGCGGGAGTATCAATGAGCAGTTCTTC.

The V and J genes are TRBV28 and TRBJ1-5; TRBD1 might be the D (6 bases). Germline CDR1 is MDHEN and CDR2 is SYDVKM. Trimming took 3 bases from V and 3 from J, leaving 12 bases between them. CDR3 length: 15 residues. For the CDR3, the DNA is TGTGCCAGCAGTTTGGGCAGGGGAATCAATCAGCCCCAGCATTTT. Protein: CASSLGRGINQPQHF.

The chain carries TRBV7-9 and TRBJ1-1, with TRBD1 matching 7 bases. This CDR3 contains 15 residues. With V trimmed by 4 bases and J by 6 bases, 11 bases remained unmatched. Germline V lookup: CDR1 SEHNR, CDR2 FQNEAQ (reference sequence). The DNA for the CDR3 is TGTGCCAGCAGCTCCACGGGAGGGACAGATGCTGAAGCTTTCTTT. This translates into CASSSTGGTDAEAFF.

V gene TRBV28 combines with J gene TRBJ1-2; a possible D gene is TRBD1 (6 bases). Looked up from germline, CDR1 is MDHEN and CDR2 is SYDVKM. Trimming stripped 4 bases from V and 2 bases from J, with 14 bases between. This CDR3 is 15 amino acids long. CDR3 loop: CASSYPEGVNYGYTF. DNA for the CDR3: TGTGCCAGCAGTTACCCCGAGGGGGTAAACTATGGCTACACCTTC.

J is TRBJ2-3 and V is TRBV15; TRBD1 matches 9 bases. Germline CDR1 LNHNV, CDR2 YYDKDF (reference sequence). The J segment lost 15 bases and the V segment lost 8 bases, leaving 9 bases of the junction unmatched. This CDR3 spans 11 amino acids. This CDR3 reads CATSGTGTPYF. CDR3 DNA: TGTGCCACCTCCGGGACAGGGACCCCCTATTTT.

J is TRBJ1-3 and V is TRBV5-1, with TRBD1 as a possible D gene (6 bases). The CDR3 has 15 residues. V gave up 3 bases and J gave up 4 bases, with 14 bases separating them. Germline V CDR1 and CDR2: SGHRS, YFSETQ. DNA for the CDR3: TGCGCCAGCAGCTCCGGGACAAATCGCGGAAACACCATATATTTT. This encodes CASSSGTNRGNTIYF.

J is TRBJ1-2 and V is TRBV2; D call uncertain. With 8 bases removed from V and 0 bases from J, the gap between germline ends came to 10 bases. CDR1 and CDR2 from the germline V gene are SNHLY and FYNNEI. The CDR3 sequence is 13 residues long. The CDR3 region is CASFFSSNYGYTF. DNA of the CDR3: TGTGCCAGCTTCTTCTCTTCTAACTATGGCTACACCTTC.

V usage is TRBV11-1 and J usage is TRBJ2-1, with 12 bases lining up with TRBD2. The junction had 5 bases not matched to a gene; V was cut back by 2 bases and J by 15 bases. Germline lookup yields CDR1 SGHAT and CDR2 FQDESV (reference sequence). The CDR3 spans 13 residues. CDR3 coding DNA: TGTGCCAGCAGCTTATCGACTAGCGGGAGTGTGTTCTTC. Protein sequence: CASSLSTSGSVFF.

V gene TRBV5-1 combines with J gene TRBJ2-2; 14 bases fit TRBD2. This CDR3 contains 21 residues. V shed 4 bases, J shed 3 bases, and the junction held 17 bases outside the gene matches. Germline V gene lookup returns CDR1 SGHRS and CDR2 YFSETQ. CDR3 coding DNA: TGCGCCAGCAGCGAAGACACTCCGGGACTAGCGGGAGCGGGGGACACCGGGGAGCTGTTTTTT. Translation gives CASSEDTPGLAGAGDTGELFF. Full variable domain (outside the CDR3, taken from reference TRBV5-1 and TRBJ2-2): KAGVTQTPRYLIKTRGQQVTLSCSPISGHRSVSWYQQTPGQGLQFLFEYFSETQRNKGNFPGRFSGRQFSNSRSEMNVSTLELGDSALYLCASSEDTPGLAGAGDTGELFFGEGSRLTVL.

A few counts support this clone. The chain couples TRBV27 to TRBJ2-5; 7 nucleotides line up with TRBD2. Per the germline V gene, CDR1 is MNHEY and CDR2 is SMNVEV (reference sequence). This CDR3 has 16 residues. Trimming cost V 5 bases and J 4 bases; bases outside gene matches: 13. CDR3 coding DNA: TGTGCCAGCAGTACGCTAGCGGAGGGGTGGGGAGAGACCCAGTACTTC. Translating it yields CASSTLAEGWGETQYF.

The chain employs TRBV11-2 and TRBJ2-5, with TRBD2 matching 7 bases. Losses at the gene ends were 2 bases for V and 1 base for J; bases not matched to a gene: 13. The germline gives CDR1 SGHAT, CDR2 FQNNGV. This CDR3 has 18 amino acids. CDR3 protein: CASSLWPLREGTQETQYF. CDR3 DNA: TGTGCCAGCAGCTTATGGCCGCTAAGGGAGGGCACCCAAGAGACCCAGTACTTC.

This chain links TRBV29-1 with TRBJ1-1; 9 bases are a match to TRBD1. This CDR3 has 13 residues. Germline V gene lookup returns CDR1 SQVTM and CDR2 ANQGSEA. J was trimmed by 7 bases and V by 7 bases; bases with no gene match: 10. DNA of the CDR3: TGCAGCGCCGTTAACAGGGGGCAGAATGAAGCTTTCTTT. It is translated as CSAVNRGQNEAFF.

The chain is built from TRBV7-9 and TRBJ2-5; no firm D call. Germline V CDR1 and CDR2: SEHNR, FQNEAQ (reference sequence). Deletions cut 5 bases from V and 7 bases from J, with 14 bases between. The CDR3 spans 13 residues. CDR3: CASSTIVSRTQYF. Here the CDR3 DNA reads TGTGCCAGCAGCACGATTGTGAGTCGGACCCAGTACTTC.

This sequence joins TRBV7-9 and TRBJ1-1; no firm D call. V dropped 2 bases and J dropped 3 bases, with 7 bases sitting between them. This CDR3 has 13 amino acids. Looked up from germline, CDR1 is SEHNR and CDR2 is FQNEAQ (reference sequence). The CDR3 loop reads CASSLYRDTEAFF. The CDR3 DNA follows: TGTGCCAGCAGCTTATACAGAGACACTGAAGCTTTCTTT.

The rearrangement links TRBV19 to TRBJ2-7, with D uncertain. This CDR3 has 11 residues. CDR1 and CDR2 from the germline V gene are LNHDA and SQIVND (reference sequence). V shed 5 bases and J shed 3 bases, with 5 bases lying between them. CDR3 in DNA: TGTGCCAGTAGTGGCAACTACGAGCAGTACTTC. Translation: CASSGNYEQYF.

The chain has TRBV18 and TRBJ1-1; D not resolved. This CDR3 contains 15 residues. Germline loops: CDR1 KGHSH, CDR2 LQKENI. The V gene lost 3 bases and the J gene lost 3 bases, with 14 bases spanning the gap. CDR3 nucleotide sequence: TGTGCCAGCTCACCGGTTGGGTCAGCGGACACTGAAGCTTTCTTT. Translating gives CASSPVGSADTEAFF.

This chain connects TRBV11-3 to TRBJ1-1; D is unclear. Looked up from germline, CDR1 is SGHNT and CDR2 is YENEEA. The ends were cut back, 4 bases at V and 1 base at J, with 7 bases in the middle. CDR3 length: 13 amino acids. The CDR3 spells CASSSRWNTEAFF. CDR3 DNA sequence: TGTGCCAGCAGCTCCAGGTGGAACACTGAAGCTTTCTTT.

This clone appeared once. The chain combines TRBV5-4 with TRBJ2-7, with a tentative D call TRBD2 (6 bases). The CDR3 length is 15 residues. Trimming shortened V by 3 bases and J by 5 bases, and 18 bases separated the two germline ends. Germline assignment: CDR1 SGHNT and CDR2 YYREEE (reference sequence). The CDR3 region is CASSSRGGRMHEQYF. The CDR3 DNA sequence: TGTGCCAGCAGCTCCCGCGGAGGGAGGATGCACGAGCAGTACTTC.